Below, one T cell receptor (beta chain) is given with its context. This CDR3 is built from 16 residues. The V gene's germline CDR1 is SEHNR and CDR2 FQNEAQ (reference sequence). Deletions cut 1 base from V and 3 bases from J, with 15 bases between. The entry originates in a study of blood T cell repertoires in COVID-19. Enrollees, about 18 to 89 years old, lived in some 24 US areas. Cohorts were based on clinical histories the participants reported. Measured with immunoSEQ multiplex PCR; TCRdb has only the in-frame clones, and not every one. The repertoire holds roughly 430,000 clones, with around 90% as singletons.

This sequence joins TRBV7-9 and TRBJ1-2, with D possibly being TRBD1 (6 bases). The sequenced material came from PBMCs or T cells enriched from blood (not recorded which). This TCR was recovered from a woman aged 35 to 49 with acute COVID-19. CDR3 protein: CASSLGVTQGYYGYTF. The CDR3 region has the DNA TGTGCCAGCAGCTTAGGGGTAACACAGGGATACTATGGCTACACCTTC. Supplemented by reference TRBV7-9 and TRBJ1-2, the full variable domain reads DTGVSQNPRHKITKRGQNVTFRCDPISEHNRLYWYRQTLGQGPEFLTYFQNEAQLEKSRLLSDRFSAERPKGSFSTLEIQRTEQGDSAMYLCASSLGVTQGYYGYTFGSGTRLTVV.